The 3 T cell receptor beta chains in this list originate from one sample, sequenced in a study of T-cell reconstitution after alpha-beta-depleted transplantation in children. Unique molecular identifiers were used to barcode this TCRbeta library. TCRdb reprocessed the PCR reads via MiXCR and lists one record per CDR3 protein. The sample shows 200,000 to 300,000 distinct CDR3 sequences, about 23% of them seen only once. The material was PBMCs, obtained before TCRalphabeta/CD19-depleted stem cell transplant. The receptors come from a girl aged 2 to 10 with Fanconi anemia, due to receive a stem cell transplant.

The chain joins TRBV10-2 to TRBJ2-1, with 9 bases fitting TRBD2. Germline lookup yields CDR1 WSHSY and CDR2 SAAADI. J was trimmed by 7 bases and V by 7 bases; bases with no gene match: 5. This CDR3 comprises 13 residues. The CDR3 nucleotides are TGCGCCAGCAACCGACTAGCGGCGAATGAGCAGTTCTTC. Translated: CASNRLAANEQFF.

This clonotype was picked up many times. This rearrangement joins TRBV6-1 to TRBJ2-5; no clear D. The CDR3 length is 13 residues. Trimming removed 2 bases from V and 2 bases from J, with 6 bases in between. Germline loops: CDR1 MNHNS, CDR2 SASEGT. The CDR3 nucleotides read TGTGCCAGCAGTGAAACGTGGCAAGAGACCCAGTACTTC. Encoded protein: CASSETWQETQYF.

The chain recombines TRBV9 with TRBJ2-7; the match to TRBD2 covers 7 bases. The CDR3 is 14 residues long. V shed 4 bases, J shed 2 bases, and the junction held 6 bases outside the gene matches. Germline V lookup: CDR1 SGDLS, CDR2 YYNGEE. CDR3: CASSTRDYPYEQYF. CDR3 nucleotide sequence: TGTGCCAGCAGCACCCGGGACTACCCCTACGAGCAGTACTTC.